Shown below are 32 T cell receptor beta chains from a single sample sequenced in a study of blood T cell dynamics during melanoma immunotherapy. Sequencing was performed with immunoSEQ multiplex PCR; in TCRdb, only in-frame clones are kept and a portion is missing. This table has 9,500 to 15,000 clones, 70% to 90% appearing once. Time point specified: week 3, after first cycle of checkpoint inhibitor. The source material was blood, sampled from a patient treated with checkpoint blockade. The receptors derive from a human donor with melanoma.

The rearrangement joins TRBV9 to TRBJ1-3, with a weak D call TRBD1 (6 bases). The V end lost 0 bases, the J end lost 0 bases, and 13 bases lay between the germline ends. Germline values: CDR1 SGDLS, CDR2 YYNGEE. This CDR3 has 17 amino acids. The CDR3 protein is CASSVVDSSSSGNTIYF. CDR3 nucleotides: TGTGCCAGCAGCGTAGTGGACAGTTCTAGCTCTGGAAACACCATATATTTT.

V and J are TRBV5-4 and TRBJ1-2; D unclear. CDR3 size: 12 residues. Per germline, CDR1 SGHNT and CDR2 YYREEE (reference sequence). V lost 0 bases and J 6 bases, leaving 6 bases between the germline ends. The CDR3 sequence is CASSLVENGYTF. As DNA, the CDR3 is TGTGCCAGCAGCTTGGTGGAGAATGGCTACACCTTC.

The J gene is TRBJ1-2, the V gene TRBV2; the D gene is possibly TRBD1 (6 bases). This CDR3 contains 16 residues. Germline CDR1 is SNHLY and CDR2 is FYNNEI. Trimming removed 2 bases at V and 7 bases at J, with 20 bases between. CDR3 protein: CASSETGQLGWSGYTF. CDR3 DNA sequence: TGTGCCAGCAGTGAAACGGGACAACTTGGGTGGAGTGGCTACACCTTC.

This sequence joins TRBV7-9 and TRBJ1-1, with D perhaps TRBD1 (6 bases). The germline V gene encodes CDR1 SEHNR and CDR2 FQNEAQ (reference sequence). The V gene lost 2 bases and the J gene lost 7 bases, with 14 bases spanning the gap. CDR3 length equals 14 residues. The CDR3 loop reads CASSLLRGRGEAFF. The CDR3 DNA is TGTGCCAGCAGCTTACTTCGGGGGCGAGGTGAAGCTTTCTTT.

The rearrangement joins TRBV2 to TRBJ2-3, with 16 bases matching TRBD2. Germline V gene sequence: CDR1 SNHLY, CDR2 FYNNEI. The CDR3 is made up of 21 amino acids. V dropped 2 bases and J dropped 0; count of bases not matched to a gene: 11. CDR3 amino acids: CASSESPGLAGGKASTDTQYF. CDR3 in DNA: TGTGCCAGCAGTGAATCCCCGGGACTAGCGGGGGGGAAAGCTAGCACAGATACGCAGTATTTT.

The chain joins TRBV29-1 to TRBJ2-3; D unclear. Trimming pared 4 bases from V and 1 base from J, leaving 12 bases between. CDR1 and CDR2 from the germline V gene are SQVTM and ANQGSEA. This CDR3 region has 14 residues. The CDR3 spells CSVVAFVGTDTQYF. The CDR3 nucleotides read TGCAGCGTTGTTGCTTTCGTTGGCACAGATACGCAGTATTTT.

The CDR3 DNA reads as TGTGCCAGAAGGGGGATCCAAGAGACCCAGTACTTC. Translation: CARRGIQETQYF. The rearrangement uses TRBV21-1 and TRBJ2-5; TRBD1 is taken as the D call from the table, unchecked against the DNA. TRBV21-1 is a pseudogene. CDR3 length: 12 residues.

This clone occurred a few times. V usage is TRBV7-8 and J usage is TRBJ2-7; D might be TRBD2 (6 bases). This CDR3 comprises 15 residues. Germline lookup yields CDR1 SGHVS and CDR2 FQNEAQ. Trimming pared 1 base from V and 1 base from J, leaving 11 bases between. This CDR3 reads CASSLGFGGSYEQYF. CDR3 sequence (DNA): TGTGCCAGCAGCTTAGGTTTCGGGGGATCCTACGAGCAGTACTTC. The full variable domain, its missing parts supplied by reference TRBV7-8 and TRBJ2-7, is GAGVSQSPRYKVAKRGQDVALRCDPISGHVSLFWYQQALGQGPEFLTYFQNEAQLDKSGLPSDRFFAERPEGSVSTLKIQRTQQEDSAVYLCASSLGFGGSYEQYFGPGTRLTVT.

This clone was detected only a few times. This chain links TRBV7-2 with TRBJ2-7; a possible D gene is TRBD2 (7 bases). Germline V lookup: CDR1 SGHTA, CDR2 FQGNSA. V was clipped by 5 bases and J by 6 bases, with 17 bases between them. The CDR3 covers 14 residues. CDR3 DNA sequence: TGTGCCAGCAGCCCAAGGGCAGGGGAGGGCGAGCAGTACTTC. Its protein is CASSPRAGEGEQYF.

This clone was seen a single time. V and J are TRBV9 and TRBJ2-1; no definite D call. CDR3 length: 15 residues. Germline values: CDR1 SGDLS, CDR2 YYNGEE. The V end was cut by 0 bases, the J end by 0 bases, with 7 bases between. CDR3 sequence (DNA): TGTGCCAGCAGCGTAGGTGGGATCTCCTACAATGAGCAGTTCTTC. Amino acids: CASSVGGISYNEQFF.

This clone was counted a single time. This chain uses TRBV11-2 with TRBJ1-1; tentatively, D is TRBD1 (5 bases). The CDR3 runs to 13 residues. Trimming removed 1 base from V and 3 bases from J, with 6 bases in between. The V gene's germline CDR1 is SGHAT and CDR2 FQNNGV. CDR3 protein: CASSLGGDTEAFF. CDR3 nucleotides: TGTGCCAGCAGCTTAGGGGGGGACACTGAAGCTTTCTTT. Variable domain in full (rest from reference TRBV11-2 and TRBJ1-1): EAGVAQSPRYKIIEKRQSVAFWCNPISGHATLYWYQQILGQGPKLLIQFQNNGVVDDSQLPKDRFSAERLKGVDSTLKIQPAKLEDSAVYLCASSLGGDTEAFFGQGTRLTVV.

The rearrangement joins TRBV6-5 to TRBJ2-5; 11 nucleotides line up with TRBD1. The junction had 7 bases not matched to a gene; V was cut back by 4 bases and J by 6 bases. Germline assignment: CDR1 MNHEY and CDR2 SVGAGI. The CDR3 is 15 amino acids. The DNA for the CDR3 is TGTGCCAGCAGTTCTCCGGACAGGGGGCGAAAGACCCAGTACTTC. Encoded protein: CASSSPDRGRKTQYF.

V gene TRBV7-3 combines with J gene TRBJ2-7; D not certain. Trimming left V 1 base short and J 6 bases short, with 10 bases between. This CDR3 region has 13 residues. CDR1 is SGHTA and CDR2 is FQGTGA in the germline V gene. CDR3 region: CASSLNLESEQYF. The CDR3 DNA is TGTGCCAGCAGCTTAAATTTGGAGTCCGAGCAGTACTTC.

The chain has TRBV9 and TRBJ1-6; D may be TRBD1 (5 bases). Germline CDR1 reads SGDLS; CDR2 reads YYNGEE. The CDR3 covers 15 residues. Trimming cost V 3 bases and J 6 bases, with 13 bases left between them. CDR3 nucleotides: TGTGCCAGCAGCGCGCAAGGCAGGGCTAATTCACCCCTCCACTTT. This encodes CASSAQGRANSPLHF. Complete variable domain (other parts from reference TRBV9 and TRBJ1-6): DSGVTQTPKHLITATGQRVTLRCSPRSGDLSVYWYQQSLDQGLQFLIQYYNGEERAKGNILERFSAQQFPDLHSELNLSSLELGDSALYFCASSAQGRANSPLHFGNGTRLTVT.

In its sample, this clone was seen once. The genes are TRBV5-4 and TRBJ2-5; 10 nucleotides match TRBD2. J was trimmed by 4 bases and V by 2 bases; bases with no gene match: 8. Germline CDR1 SGHNT, CDR2 YYREEE (reference sequence). The CDR3 is made up of 16 amino acids. The CDR3, as DNA: TGTGCCAGCAGCTTAGGGACTAGCGTGTTTGGAGAGACCCAGTACTTC. This gives the protein CASSLGTSVFGETQYF.

The chain uses TRBV20-1 and TRBJ2-7; no clear D. The CDR3 length is 11 residues. CDR1 is DFQATT and CDR2 is SNEGSKA in the germline V gene (reference sequence). Trimming took 5 bases from V and 5 from J, leaving 10 bases between them. This CDR3 is CSAPTLNEQYF. The CDR3 bases are TGCAGTGCTCCGACCTTGAACGAGCAGTACTTC.

The chain uses TRBV6-1 and TRBJ1-3; D uncertain. The V and J ends lost 7 bases and 0 bases respectively, with 13 bases between them. The germline V gene has CDR1 MNHNS and CDR2 SASEGT. CDR3 length: 15 residues. The CDR3 bases are TGTGCCAGCATTGGTCCACGACGCTCTGGAAACACCATATATTTT. This codes for CASIGPRRSGNTIYF.

The V call is TRBV6-4, the J call TRBJ2-3; 12 bases fit TRBD2. Per germline, CDR1 MRHNA and CDR2 SNTAGT. V shed 0 bases, J shed 3 bases, and the junction held 4 bases outside the gene matches. This CDR3 contains 17 residues. The CDR3 region is CASSDSTSGGGTDTQYF. The CDR3 DNA reads as TGTGCCAGCAGTGACTCGACTAGCGGGGGCGGGACAGATACGCAGTATTTT.

The CDR3 region is CSVDTGFGEQYF. The CDR3 bases are TGCAGCGTCGATACAGGGTTTGGCGAGCAGTACTTC. V is TRBV29-1 and J is TRBJ2-7, with D maybe TRBD1 (6 bases). The V gene lost 6 bases and the J gene lost 6 bases, with 15 bases spanning the gap. CDR3 size: 12 residues. Germline V CDR1 and CDR2: SQVTM, ANQGSEA.

This chain joins TRBV6-1 and TRBJ2-7; either TRBD1 or TRBD2 may fit D (5 bases each). Trimming pared 2 bases from V and 2 bases from J, leaving 19 bases between. In germline, CDR1 is MNHNS, CDR2 SASEGT. This CDR3 spans 17 amino acids. The CDR3 nucleotides are TGTGCCAGCAGTGAAAAATTCTTCCGGGGACCCACCTACGAGCAGTACTTC. The encoded protein is CASSEKFFRGPTYEQYF.

The rearrangement joins TRBV19 to TRBJ1-5; D may be TRBD1 (5 bases). V was pared by 0 bases and J by 8 bases, with 14 bases between. Germline V gene data show CDR1 as LNHDA and CDR2 as SQIVND (reference sequence). There are 15 residues in the CDR3. This CDR3 reads CASSIEGQGREPQHF. The CDR3 region has the DNA TGTGCCAGTAGTATAGAAGGGCAGGGACGGGAGCCCCAGCATTTT.

This chain uses TRBV6-6 with TRBJ2-2; D uncertain. This CDR3 comprises 16 residues. V was shortened by 2 bases and J by 0 bases, with 10 bases between the two germline ends. Looked up from germline, CDR1 is MNHNY and CDR2 is SVGAGI (reference sequence). The DNA of the CDR3 is TGTGCCAGCAGTTACGTTAGACGTACGAACACCGGGGAGCTGTTTTTT. Amino acid sequence: CASSYVRRTNTGELFF.

This chain connects TRBV5-1 to TRBJ2-5; no reliable D call. The CDR3 runs 14 residues. The germline V gene encodes CDR1 SGHRS and CDR2 YFSETQ. Trimming pared 4 bases from V and 5 bases from J, leaving 15 bases between. This CDR3 reads CASSPYSGRETQYF. The CDR3, as DNA: TGCGCCAGCAGCCCGTACTCGGGCCGGGAGACCCAGTACTTC.

The chain has TRBV29-1 and TRBJ2-3; D gene ambiguous. The ends were cut back, 4 bases at V and 0 bases at J, with 11 bases in the middle. CDR3 length equals 14 residues. Germline CDR1 and CDR2: SQVTM and ANQGSEA. The CDR3 DNA is TGCAGCGTTGGTCGCACGACCAGCACAGATACGCAGTATTTT. Translation gives CSVGRTTSTDTQYF.

V gene TRBV7-2 combines with J gene TRBJ1-3; 9 bases match TRBD1. CDR3 length: 17 residues. Germline CDR1 is SGHTA and CDR2 is FQGNSA. V dropped 1 base and J dropped 0; count of bases not matched to a gene: 4. The DNA for the CDR3 is TGTGCCAGCAGCTTAGGTCCACAGGGGGCCTCTGGAAACACCATATATTTT. Translated, it gives CASSLGPQGASGNTIYF.

This rearrangement joins TRBV7-8 to TRBJ2-7, with 8 bases aligning to TRBD2. The germline V gene encodes CDR1 SGHVS and CDR2 FQNEAQ. The length of the CDR3 is 16 residues. Trimming took 5 bases from V and 1 from J; bases not matched to a gene: 10. The CDR3 region is CASSRTSAGVSYEQYF. The CDR3 DNA sequence: TGTGCCAGCAGCCGGACGTCAGCGGGGGTATCCTACGAGCAGTACTTC.

The CDR3 sequence: CASSQGLAGVYEQYF. In DNA form, the CDR3 reads TGTGCCAGCAGCCAGGGACTAGCGGGAGTTTACGAGCAGTACTTC. The chain has TRBV14 and TRBJ2-7; 14 nucleotides line up with TRBD2. CDR1 is SGHDN, CDR2 FVKESK, per germline. CDR3 length: 15 residues. With 3 bases clipped from V and 4 bases from J, the junction kept 2 bases outside the gene matches.

The chain has TRBV13 and TRBJ1-1; the match to TRBD1 covers 8 bases. Germline V gene data show CDR1 as PRHDT and CDR2 as FYEKMQ (reference sequence). J lost 1 base, V lost 4 bases, and 2 bases had no gene match. CDR3 size: 14 residues. DNA for the CDR3: TGTGCCAGCAGCTCAGACAGGGGGAACACTGAAGCTTTCTTT. This translates into CASSSDRGNTEAFF.

V usage is TRBV27 and J usage is TRBJ2-2, with TRBD2 matching 8 bases. This CDR3 region has 16 residues. Germline assignment: CDR1 MNHEY and CDR2 SMNVEV (reference sequence). The V gene end was trimmed by 8 bases and the J gene end by 5 bases; junction bases not matched to a gene: 13. The DNA for the CDR3 is TGTGCCAGCGGCCCGCTTGGCGGGAGGCGTACCGGGGAGCTGTTTTTT. Residues: CASGPLGGRRTGELFF.

This clone was seen a handful of times. This chain links TRBV13 with TRBJ1-2; no definite D call. V was shortened by 5 bases and J by 0 bases, with 10 bases between the two germline ends. The CDR3 totals 14 residues. Per the germline V gene, CDR1 is PRHDT and CDR2 is FYEKMQ (reference sequence). CDR3 protein: CASSPRTSNYGYTF. CDR3 sequence (DNA): TGTGCCAGCAGCCCCCGTACATCTAACTATGGCTACACCTTC.

This clone occurred a few times. This chain links TRBV30 with TRBJ1-2; perhaps TRBD1 as D (6 bases). Germline lookup yields CDR1 GTSNPN and CDR2 SVGIG (reference sequence). The CDR3 covers 12 residues. Deletions cut 8 bases from V and 2 bases from J, with 12 bases between. This chain's CDR3 is CARDNRNYGYTF. The CDR3 DNA follows: TGTGCCCGGGACAACCGAAACTATGGCTACACCTTC.

This rearrangement joins TRBV10-3 to TRBJ2-2; 13 nucleotides line up with TRBD2. J lost 6 bases, V lost 6 bases, and 1 base had no gene match. Germline lookup yields CDR1 ENHRY and CDR2 SYGVKD. The CDR3 contains 14 residues. DNA of the CDR3: TGTGCCATCAGAGGACTAGCGGGAGCCGGGGAGCTGTTTTTT. Translation gives CAIRGLAGAGELFF.